This T cell receptor (beta chain) was retrieved from a study of blood T cell repertoires in COVID-19. In the study overall: Spain, Italy and the United States supplied samples that represented acute and convalescent COVID-19.

The CDR3 consists of 15 residues. V dropped 0 bases and J dropped 2 bases, with 11 bases sitting between them. From germline, CDR1 is SGHNT and CDR2 YYREEE (reference sequence). Living in about 25 US areas, the participants were between roughly 18 and 89 years of age. Assay: immunoSEQ multiplex PCR; the TCRdb copy retains only in-frame clones and omits some. The sample comprises 430,000 or so clones, about 88% of which are singletons, and around 1.5% rests with the top ten. The sequencing input was PBMCs or T cells enriched from blood (not recorded which). The chain links TRBV5-4 to TRBJ2-5; TRBD2 is a possible D gene (5 bases). This sequence originates from a woman between 18 and 29 years old who had been exposed to COVID-19. The CDR3 bases are TGTGCCAGCAGCTTGGCCGACTACATACAAGAGACCCAGTACTTC. It encodes CASSLADYIQETQYF.